These 4 T cell receptor beta chains came from one sample sequenced in a study of blood T cell dynamics during melanoma immunotherapy. Documented time point: week 3, after first cycle of checkpoint inhibitor. The repertoire was sequenced with immunoSEQ multiplex PCR; TCRdb's copy has only in-frame clones and lacks some. The data hold about 12,000 clones, with roughly 90% observed a single time. Specimen: blood, collected from a patient treated with checkpoint blockade. These TCRs come from a human donor with melanoma.

The DNA for the CDR3 is TGTGCCAGTAATATTCCGGGACAGGGGCGATCTGGAAACACCATATATTTT. It codes for CASNIPGQGRSGNTIYF. This rearrangement joins TRBV19 to TRBJ1-3, with 10 bases that match TRBD1. V was pared by 7 bases and J by 1 base, with 10 bases of the junction left unmatched. The CDR3 extends over 17 amino acids. Per germline, CDR1 LNHDA and CDR2 SQIVND (reference sequence).

This clone was observed once. The chain couples TRBV14 to TRBJ2-1; D not resolved. Trimming cost V 3 bases and J 5 bases, with 17 bases left between them. The CDR3 extends over 16 amino acids. Germline assignment: CDR1 SGHDN and CDR2 FVKESK. CDR3 coding DNA: TGTGCCAGCAGCCATCGGACGAGGCCGATTAACAATGAGCAGTTCTTC. Protein: CASSHRTRPINNEQFF. The complete variable domain, with remaining parts taken from reference TRBV14 and TRBJ2-1, reads EAGVTQFPSHSVIEKGQTVTLRCDPISGHDNLYWYRRVMGKEIKFLLHFVKESKQDESGMPNNRFLAERTGGTYSTLKVQPAELEDSGVYFCASSHRTRPINNEQFFGPGTRLTVL.

This clone was observed a few times. The V and J genes are TRBV5-1 and TRBJ1-2; a weak D match, TRBD1 (6 bases). The CDR3 spans 15 residues. The V and J ends lost 4 bases and 5 bases respectively, with 18 bases between them. Germline CDR1 reads SGHRS; CDR2 reads YFSETQ. The CDR3 nucleotides read TGCGCCAGCAGCCGGGTGGGGGGCACAGATTATGGCTACACCTTC. This translates into CASSRVGGTDYGYTF. Looking up the rest from reference TRBV5-1 and TRBJ1-2 gives the full variable domain: KAGVTQTPRYLIKTRGQQVTLSCSPISGHRSVSWYQQTPGQGLQFLFEYFSETQRNKGNFPGRFSGRQFSNSRSEMNVSTLELGDSALYLCASSRVGGTDYGYTFGSGTRLTVV.

The CDR3 is CASRRGGRYNEQFF. In DNA form, the CDR3 reads TGTGCCAGCAGGCGGGGGGGCCGCTACAATGAGCAGTTCTTC. The chain joins TRBV6-6 to TRBJ2-1; the match to TRBD2 covers 9 bases. Unmatched junction bases numbered 3, after V lost 6 bases and J lost 3 bases. The germline V gene encodes CDR1 MNHNY and CDR2 SVGAGI (reference sequence). CDR3 length equals 14 residues.